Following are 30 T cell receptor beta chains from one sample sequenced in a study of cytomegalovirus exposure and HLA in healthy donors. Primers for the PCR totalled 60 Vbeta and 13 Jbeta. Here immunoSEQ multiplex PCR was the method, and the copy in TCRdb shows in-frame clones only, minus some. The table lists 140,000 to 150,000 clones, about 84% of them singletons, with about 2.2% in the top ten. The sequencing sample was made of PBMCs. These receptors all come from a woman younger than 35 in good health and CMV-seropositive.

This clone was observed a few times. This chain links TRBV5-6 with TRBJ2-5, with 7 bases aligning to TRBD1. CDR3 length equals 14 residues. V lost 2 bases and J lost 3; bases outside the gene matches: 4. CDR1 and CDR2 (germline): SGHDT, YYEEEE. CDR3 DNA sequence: TGTGCCAGCAGCTTCGCCACAGGGGAAGAGACCCAGTACTTC. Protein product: CASSFATGEETQYF.

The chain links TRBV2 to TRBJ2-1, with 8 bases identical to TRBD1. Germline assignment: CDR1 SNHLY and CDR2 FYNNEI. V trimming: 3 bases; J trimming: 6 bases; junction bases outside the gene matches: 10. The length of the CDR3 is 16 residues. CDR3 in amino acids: CASSDRTGPASNEQFF. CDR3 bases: TGTGCCAGCAGTGATCGGACAGGGCCCGCTTCCAATGAGCAGTTCTTC.

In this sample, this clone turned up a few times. DNA for the CDR3: TGTGCCAGCAGGCCCAATAGCGGGGGCACAGATACGCAGTATTTT. Its protein product is CASRPNSGGTDTQYF. The chain recombines TRBV2 with TRBJ2-3, with 8 bases lining up with TRBD2. CDR1 is SNHLY and CDR2 is FYNNEI in the germline V gene. The CDR3 is 15 amino acids. V gave up 6 bases and J gave up 1 base; unmatched junction bases: 6.

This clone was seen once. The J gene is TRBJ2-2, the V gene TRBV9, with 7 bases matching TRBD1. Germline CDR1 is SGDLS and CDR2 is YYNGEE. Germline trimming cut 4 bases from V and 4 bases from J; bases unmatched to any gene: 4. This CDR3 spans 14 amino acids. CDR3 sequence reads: CASSSRTGTGELFF. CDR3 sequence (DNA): TGTGCCAGCAGCTCTCGGACAGGCACCGGGGAGCTGTTTTTT.

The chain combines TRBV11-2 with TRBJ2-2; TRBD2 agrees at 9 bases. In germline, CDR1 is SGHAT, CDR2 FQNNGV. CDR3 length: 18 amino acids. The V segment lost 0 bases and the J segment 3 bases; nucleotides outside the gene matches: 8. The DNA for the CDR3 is TGTGCCAGCAGCTTAGATAGCGGGGGCCCGACGGACACCGGGGAGCTGTTTTTT. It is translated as CASSLDSGGPTDTGELFF.

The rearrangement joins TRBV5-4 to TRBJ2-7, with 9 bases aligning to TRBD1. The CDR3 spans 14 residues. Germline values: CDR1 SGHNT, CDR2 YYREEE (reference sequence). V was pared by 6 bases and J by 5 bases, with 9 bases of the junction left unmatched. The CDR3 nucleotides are TGTGCCAGCACCAAGGGACAGGGAAGGGACGAGCAGTACTTC. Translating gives CASTKGQGRDEQYF.

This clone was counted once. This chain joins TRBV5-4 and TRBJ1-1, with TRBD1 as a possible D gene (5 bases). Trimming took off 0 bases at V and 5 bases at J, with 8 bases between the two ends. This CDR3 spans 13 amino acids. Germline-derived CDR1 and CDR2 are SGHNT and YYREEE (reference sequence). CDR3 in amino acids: CASSLGAGTEAFF. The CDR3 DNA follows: TGTGCCAGCAGCTTGGGGGCAGGGACTGAAGCTTTCTTT.

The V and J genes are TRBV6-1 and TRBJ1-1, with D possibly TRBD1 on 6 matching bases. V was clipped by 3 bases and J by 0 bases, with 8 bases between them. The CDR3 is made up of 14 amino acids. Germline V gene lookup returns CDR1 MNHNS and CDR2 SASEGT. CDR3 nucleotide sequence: TGTGCCAGCAGTGATCAGGGGCTGAACACTGAAGCTTTCTTT. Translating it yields CASSDQGLNTEAFF.

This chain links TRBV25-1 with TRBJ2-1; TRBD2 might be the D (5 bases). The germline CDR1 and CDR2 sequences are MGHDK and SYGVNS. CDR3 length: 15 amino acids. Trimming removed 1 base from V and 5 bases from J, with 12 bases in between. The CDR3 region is CASSELRARDNEQFF. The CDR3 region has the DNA TGTGCCAGCAGTGAATTGAGGGCCCGCGACAATGAGCAGTTCTTC.

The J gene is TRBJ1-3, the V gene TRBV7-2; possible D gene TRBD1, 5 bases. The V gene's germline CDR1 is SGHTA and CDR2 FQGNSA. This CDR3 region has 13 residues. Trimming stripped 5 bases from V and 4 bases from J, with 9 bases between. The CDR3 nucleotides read TGTGCCAGCAGCCTCAACAGGGGAAACACCATATATTTT. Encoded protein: CASSLNRGNTIYF.

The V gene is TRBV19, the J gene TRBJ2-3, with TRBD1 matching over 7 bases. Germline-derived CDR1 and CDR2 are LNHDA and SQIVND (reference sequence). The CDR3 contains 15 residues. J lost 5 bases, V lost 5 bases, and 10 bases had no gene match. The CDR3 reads CASSATGTVVDTQYF. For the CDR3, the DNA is TGTGCCAGTAGTGCCACCGGGACAGTGGTAGATACGCAGTATTTT.

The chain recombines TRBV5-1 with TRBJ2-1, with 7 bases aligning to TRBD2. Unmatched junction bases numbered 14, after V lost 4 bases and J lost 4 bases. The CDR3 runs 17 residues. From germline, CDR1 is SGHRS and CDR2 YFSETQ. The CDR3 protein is CASSSKGFAGDYNEQFF. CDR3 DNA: TGCGCCAGCAGCAGCAAAGGGTTTGCGGGGGATTACAATGAGCAGTTCTTC.

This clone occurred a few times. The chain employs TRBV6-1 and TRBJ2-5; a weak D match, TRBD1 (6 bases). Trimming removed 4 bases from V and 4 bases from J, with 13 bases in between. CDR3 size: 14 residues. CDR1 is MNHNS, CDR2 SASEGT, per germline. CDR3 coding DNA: TGTGCCAGCAGTGGCGCTTTGGGGGCAGAGACCCAGTACTTC. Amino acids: CASSGALGAETQYF.

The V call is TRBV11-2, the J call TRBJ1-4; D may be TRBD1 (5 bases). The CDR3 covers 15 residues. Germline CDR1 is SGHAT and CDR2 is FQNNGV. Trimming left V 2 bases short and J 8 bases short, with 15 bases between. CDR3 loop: CASSLYMTDGEKLFF. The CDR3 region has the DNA TGTGCCAGCAGCTTATATATGACAGACGGAGAAAAACTGTTTTTT.

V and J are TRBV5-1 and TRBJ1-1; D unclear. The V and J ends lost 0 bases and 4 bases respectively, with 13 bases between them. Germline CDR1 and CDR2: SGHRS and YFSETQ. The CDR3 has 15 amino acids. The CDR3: CASSLESGPGTEAFF. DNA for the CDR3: TGCGCCAGCAGCTTGGAGTCCGGCCCAGGCACTGAAGCTTTCTTT.

CDR3 bases: TGCGCCAGCAGCGCCTCACCGGGACAGGGGAATACTGAAGCTTTCTTT. This sequence encodes CASSASPGQGNTEAFF. The V call is TRBV5-1, the J call TRBJ1-1; 10 bases match TRBD1. V lost 4 bases to trimming and J lost 5 bases; unmatched junction nucleotides: 11. This CDR3 is built from 16 residues. Looked up from germline, CDR1 is SGHRS and CDR2 is YFSETQ.

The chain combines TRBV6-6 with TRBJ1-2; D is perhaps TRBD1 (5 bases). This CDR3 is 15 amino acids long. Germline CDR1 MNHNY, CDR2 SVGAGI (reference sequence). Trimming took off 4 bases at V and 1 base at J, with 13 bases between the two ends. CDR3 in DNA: TGTGCCAGCAGTTCCCCATGGGGGGTTAACTATGGCTACACCTTC. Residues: CASSSPWGVNYGYTF.

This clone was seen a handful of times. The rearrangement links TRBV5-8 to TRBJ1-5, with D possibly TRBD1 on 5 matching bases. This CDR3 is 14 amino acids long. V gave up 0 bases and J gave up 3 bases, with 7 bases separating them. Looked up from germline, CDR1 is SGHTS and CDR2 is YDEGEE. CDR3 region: CASSLGQHNQPQHF. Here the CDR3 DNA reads TGTGCCAGCAGCTTGGGACAGCACAATCAGCCCCAGCATTTT. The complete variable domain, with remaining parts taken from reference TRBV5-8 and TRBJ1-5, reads EAGVTQSPTHLIKTRGQQATLRCSPISGHTSVYWYQQALGLGLQFLLWYDEGEERNRGNFPPRFSGRQFPNYSSELNVNALELEDSALYLCASSLGQHNQPQHFGDGTRLSIL.

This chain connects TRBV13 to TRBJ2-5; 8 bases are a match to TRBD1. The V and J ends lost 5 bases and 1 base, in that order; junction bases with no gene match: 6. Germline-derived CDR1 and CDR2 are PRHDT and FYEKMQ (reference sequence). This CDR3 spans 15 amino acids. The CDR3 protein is CASSRLGTGQETQYF. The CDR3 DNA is TGTGCCAGCAGCCGCCTCGGGACAGGCCAAGAGACCCAGTACTTC.

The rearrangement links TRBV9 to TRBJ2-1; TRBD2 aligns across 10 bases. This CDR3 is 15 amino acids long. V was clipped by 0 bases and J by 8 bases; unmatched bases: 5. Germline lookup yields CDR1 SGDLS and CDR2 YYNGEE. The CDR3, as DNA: TGTGCCAGCAGCGTAGGATCTAGCGGGGGCGATGAGCAGTTCTTC. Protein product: CASSVGSSGGDEQFF.

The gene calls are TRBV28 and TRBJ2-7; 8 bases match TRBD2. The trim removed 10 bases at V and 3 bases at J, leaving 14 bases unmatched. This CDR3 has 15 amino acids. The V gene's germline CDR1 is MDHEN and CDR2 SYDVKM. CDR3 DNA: TGTGCCACCATTGAAAGCGGGAGCGGGAACTACGAGCAGTACTTC. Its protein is CATIESGSGNYEQYF.

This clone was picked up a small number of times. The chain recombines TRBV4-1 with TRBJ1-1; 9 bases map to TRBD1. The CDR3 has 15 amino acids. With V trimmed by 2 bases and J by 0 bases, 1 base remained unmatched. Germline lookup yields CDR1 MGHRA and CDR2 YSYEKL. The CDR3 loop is CASSQTGGLNTEAFF. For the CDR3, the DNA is TGCGCCAGCAGCCAAACAGGGGGCTTGAACACTGAAGCTTTCTTT.

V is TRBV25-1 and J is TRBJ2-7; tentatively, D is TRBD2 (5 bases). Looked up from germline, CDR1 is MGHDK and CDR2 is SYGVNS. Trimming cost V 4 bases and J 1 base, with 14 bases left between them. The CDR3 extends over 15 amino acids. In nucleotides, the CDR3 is TGTGCCAGCAGTGGGGAAGCGGACGCATCCTACGAGCAGTACTTC. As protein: CASSGEADASYEQYF.

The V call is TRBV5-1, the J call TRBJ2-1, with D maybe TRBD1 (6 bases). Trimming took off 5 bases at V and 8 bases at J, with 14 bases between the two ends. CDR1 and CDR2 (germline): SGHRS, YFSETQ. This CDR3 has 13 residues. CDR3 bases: TGCGCCAGCAGGTTACCAGGGGTCGATGAGCAGTTCTTC. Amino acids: CASRLPGVDEQFF. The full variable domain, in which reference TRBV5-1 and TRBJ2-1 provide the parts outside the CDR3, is KAGVTQTPRYLIKTRGQQVTLSCSPISGHRSVSWYQQTPGQGLQFLFEYFSETQRNKGNFPGRFSGRQFSNSRSEMNVSTLELGDSALYLCASRLPGVDEQFFGPGTRLTVL.

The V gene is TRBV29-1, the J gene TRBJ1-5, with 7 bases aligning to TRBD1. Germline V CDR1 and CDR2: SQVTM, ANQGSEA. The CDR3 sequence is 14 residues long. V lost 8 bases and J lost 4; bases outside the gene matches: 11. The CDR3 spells CSTGDSQTNQPQHF. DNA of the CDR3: TGCAGCACTGGGGACAGTCAAACGAATCAGCCCCAGCATTTT.

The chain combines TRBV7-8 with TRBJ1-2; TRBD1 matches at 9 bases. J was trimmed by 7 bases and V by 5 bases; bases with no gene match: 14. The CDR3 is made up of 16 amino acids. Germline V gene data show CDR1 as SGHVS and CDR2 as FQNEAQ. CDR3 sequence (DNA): TGTGCCAGCAGCCCAACTACTCCGGGACAGGGTATTGGCTACACCTTC. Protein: CASSPTTPGQGIGYTF.

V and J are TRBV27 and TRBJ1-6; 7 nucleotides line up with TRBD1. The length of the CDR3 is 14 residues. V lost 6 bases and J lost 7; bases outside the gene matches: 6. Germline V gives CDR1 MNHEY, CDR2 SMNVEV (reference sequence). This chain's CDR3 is CASSSTGSNSPLHF. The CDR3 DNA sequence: TGTGCCAGCAGCTCGACAGGGTCCAATTCACCCCTCCACTTT.

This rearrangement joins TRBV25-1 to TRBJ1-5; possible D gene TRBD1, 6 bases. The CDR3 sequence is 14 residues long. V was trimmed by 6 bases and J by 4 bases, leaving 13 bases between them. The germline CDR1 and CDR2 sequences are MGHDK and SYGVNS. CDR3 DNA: TGTGCCAGCAGCCAGACAGGACATAATCAGCCCCAGCATTTT. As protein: CASSQTGHNQPQHF.

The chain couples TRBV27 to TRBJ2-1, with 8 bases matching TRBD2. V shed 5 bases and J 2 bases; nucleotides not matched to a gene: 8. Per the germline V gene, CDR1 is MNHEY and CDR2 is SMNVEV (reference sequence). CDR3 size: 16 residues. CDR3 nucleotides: TGTGCCAGCAGTCCCCGGGGGGGCCTTCCCTACAATGAGCAGTTCTTC. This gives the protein CASSPRGGLPYNEQFF.

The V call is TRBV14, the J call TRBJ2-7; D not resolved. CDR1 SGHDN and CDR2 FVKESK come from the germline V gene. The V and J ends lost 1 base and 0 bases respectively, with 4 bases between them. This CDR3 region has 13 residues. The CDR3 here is CASSQGDSYEQYF. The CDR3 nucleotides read TGTGCCAGCAGCCAAGGCGACTCCTACGAGCAGTACTTC.